This T cell receptor beta chain emerged from a study of shared clonotypes between healthy human individuals. Study results and limitations: Generation of non-shared clonotypes was less probable than generation of clonotypes shared by all four donors.

The CDR3 extends over 14 amino acids. Looked up from germline, CDR1 is SQVTM and CDR2 is ANQGSEA. The V end was cut by 4 bases, the J end by 5 bases, with 14 bases between. A remark on this clone: Its antigen is not known.

Per the original methods: Filtering differed for immunoSEQ, which gave only junction sequences without quality scores. Assay: immunoSEQ multiplex PCR; the TCRdb copy retains only in-frame clones and omits some. That table gives V, J and clone size, and the DNA gave D and trimming. The sample carries about 2 million clones, 90% to 95% recorded once. This TCR came from a man aged 18 to 29 in good health. V and J are TRBV29-1 and TRBJ1-4; D unclear. Material for sequencing was naive CD4+ T cells sorted from blood. Subset specified: CD45RA+ positively selected. The CDR3 is CSVGEEPSNEKLFF. The CDR3 bases are TGCAGCGTTGGGGAGGAGCCATCAAATGAAAAACTGTTTTTT.